These 17 T cell receptor beta chains originate from one sample sequenced in a study of breast tumors, draining lymph nodes, adjacent tissues. TCRdb redid the calling of the multiplex PCR reads with MiXCR, one entry per CDR3 protein. The sample contains about 35,000 distinct CDR3 sequences, around a third of which appear only once. The sample taken for sequencing was breast tumor tissue. These receptors were taken from a female donor with breast cancer. Some clones in this sample may be carry-over from other donors' samples.

This clonotype was recorded many times. The V call is TRBV30, the J call TRBJ2-1; D is uncertain. This CDR3 has 11 amino acids. The germline V and J ends were trimmed by 3 bases and 3 bases, with 3 bases remaining between them. Germline CDR1 GTSNPN, CDR2 SVGIG (reference sequence). The CDR3 protein is CAWSYYNEQFF. The CDR3 nucleotides read TGTGCCTGGAGCTACTACAATGAGCAGTTCTTC.

This clonotype is categorized as medium-sized. The genes are TRBV20-1 and TRBJ1-2, with D maybe TRBD1 (5 bases). Germline V CDR1 and CDR2: DFQATT, SNEGSKA (reference sequence). V was cut by 3 bases and J by 4 bases, with 9 bases left in between. The CDR3 totals 12 residues. The CDR3 nucleotides read TGCAGTGCTAGGGGGCATATCTATGGCTACACCTTC. Protein product: CSARGHIYGYTF.

At least ten counts were recorded for this clonotype. The chain recombines TRBV10-3 with TRBJ2-3, with no clear D. CDR3 length: 14 residues. With 7 bases removed from V and 3 bases from J, the gap between germline ends came to 14 bases. CDR1 and CDR2 (germline): ENHRY, SYGVKD. The CDR3 nucleotides read TGTGCCATCACCACGGATCCTAGGACAGATACGCAGTATTTT. This gives the protein CAITTDPRTDTQYF.

Note on this clonotype: Being one base from a much bigger clone, this may be a read error. V and J are TRBV29-1 and TRBJ2-5, with D uncertain. The CDR3 is 11 amino acids. V lost 8 bases and J lost 2, with 9 bases in between. CDR1 is SQVTM, CDR2 ANQGSEA, per germline. The CDR3 nucleotides are TGCAGCATTAACAGACAAGAGACCCAGTACTTC. It encodes CSINRQETQYF.

In regard to this clonotype: One junction end disagrees with the germline gene, perhaps due to a read error. V usage is TRBV28 and J usage is TRBJ1-4; 8 bases are a match to TRBD1. The CDR3 length is 14 residues. CDR1 is MDHEN, CDR2 SYDVKM, per germline. The CDR3 region is CASSQTGANEKLLF. Written as DNA, the CDR3 is TGTGCCAGCAGTCAGACAGGGGCTAATGAAAAACTGCTTTTT.

CDR3 residues: CASSSRPNNEQFF. The CDR3 nucleotides are TGTGCCAGCAGTTCCCGACCGAATAATGAGCAGTTCTTC. The rearrangement joins TRBV6-5 to TRBJ2-1; D gene ambiguous. Looked up from germline, CDR1 is MNHEY and CDR2 is SVGAGI. CDR3 length equals 13 residues. V lost 4 bases and J 7 bases, leaving 11 bases between the germline ends.

The chain recombines TRBV12-3 or TRBV12-4 with TRBJ1-1; D not certain. CDR3 size: 13 residues. The V and J ends lost 5 bases and 9 bases respectively, with 16 bases between them. The CDR3 protein is CASSPRPSPKAFF. The CDR3 DNA is TGTGCCAGCAGTCCTCGTCCCAGTCCTAAAGCTTTCTTT.

This clonotype was detected ten times or more. This rearrangement joins TRBV7-8 to TRBJ2-6; D remains unclear. Germline V gene sequence: CDR1 SGHVS, CDR2 FQNEAQ. V was clipped by 1 base and J by 4 bases, with 11 bases between them. The CDR3 is made up of 16 amino acids. In nucleotides, the CDR3 is TGTGCCAGCAGCTTAGTTAGGAGTGGGGGGGCCAACGTCCTGACTTTC. As protein: CASSLVRSGGANVLTF.

This clonotype was seen ten or more times. The V gene is TRBV7-2, the J gene TRBJ2-1, with TRBD1 as a possible D gene (6 bases). The CDR3 totals 14 residues. CDR1 is SGHTA, CDR2 FQGNSA, per germline. V lost 6 bases and J 0 bases, leaving 9 bases between the germline ends. The CDR3 region is CASSRQVSYNEQFF. CDR3 DNA sequence: TGTGCCAGCAGTCGACAGGTCTCCTACAATGAGCAGTTCTTC.

V and J are TRBV12-3 or TRBV12-4 and TRBJ2-5, with no clear D. Trimming stripped 4 bases from V and 2 bases from J, with 8 bases between. This CDR3 is 13 amino acids long. The DNA of the CDR3 is TGTGCCAGCAGTTCGCAGGAACAAGAGACCCAGTACTTC. This codes for CASSSQEQETQYF.

This clonotype was detected ten times or more. V gene TRBV19 combines with J gene TRBJ2-1; 8 positions match TRBD2. The CDR3 covers 15 residues. Germline CDR1 and CDR2: LNHDA and SQIVND (reference sequence). The trim removed 7 bases at V and 5 bases at J, leaving 10 bases unmatched. The CDR3 loop is CASNSLAGGNNEQFF. The CDR3 DNA reads as TGTGCCAGTAACTCTCTGGCGGGAGGTAACAATGAGCAGTTCTTC.

Concerning this clonotype itself: A single base separates this from a much larger clone, so it may be a read error. The rearrangement uses TRBV5-4 and TRBJ2-2; 15 bases align to TRBD2. From germline, CDR1 is SGHNT and CDR2 YYREEE (reference sequence). V gave up 4 bases and J gave up 7 bases; unmatched junction bases: 8. There are 17 residues in the CDR3. The CDR3 spells CASSGTSGRTKGGELFF. In DNA form, the CDR3 reads TGTGCCAGCAGCGGGACTAGCGGGAGGACCAAGGGCGGGGAGCTGTTTTTT.

In its sample, this clonotype was seen many times. The chain carries TRBV9 and TRBJ2-1; D may correspond to TRBD1 or TRBD2 (5 bases each). The germline V gene has CDR1 SGDLS and CDR2 YYNGEE. The V gene lost 3 bases and the J gene lost 6 bases, with 19 bases spanning the gap. The CDR3 is 16 amino acids. The CDR3 spells CASSGGPGTASNEQFF. Written as DNA, the CDR3 is TGTGCCAGCAGCGGCGGTCCCGGGACGGCCTCCAATGAGCAGTTCTTC.

This clonotype was recorded only once. This chain joins TRBV4-1 and TRBJ2-1; TRBD2 agrees at 9 bases. There are 16 residues in the CDR3. After removal of 2 bases from V and 4 bases from J, the junction contained 6 bases not matched to a gene. CDR1 is MGHRA and CDR2 is YSYEKL in the germline V gene. In DNA, the CDR3 is TGCGCCAGCAGCCAAAAGCTAGCGGGATTATACAATGAGCAGTTCTTC. This sequence encodes CASSQKLAGLYNEQFF.

This clonotype occurred many times. This chain connects TRBV20-1 to TRBJ2-3; TRBD2 aligns across 8 bases. In germline, CDR1 is DFQATT, CDR2 SNEGSKA (reference sequence). V dropped 0 bases and J dropped 0; count of bases not matched to a gene: 11. This CDR3 is 18 amino acids long. The CDR3 bases are TGCAGTGCTAGAGATTCAAGCGGGAGAAGATTTAGCACAGATACGCAGTATTTT. Amino acid sequence: CSARDSSGRRFSTDTQYF.

Concerning this clonotype itself: The junction shows a germline mismatch at one end, possibly a read error. This chain uses TRBV6-2 or TRBV6-3 with TRBJ1-1; no definite D call. There are 13 residues in the CDR3. In germline, CDR1 is MNHEY, CDR2 SVGEGT. The chain's CDR3 is CASSYYRETEAFF. The CDR3 DNA reads TGTGCCAGCAGTTACTACCGAGAAACTGAAGCCTTCTTT.

About this clonotype itself: Being one base from a much bigger clone, this may be a read error. The rearrangement joins TRBV2 to TRBJ2-2; 9 nucleotides line up with TRBD2. The V gene's germline CDR1 is SNHLY and CDR2 FYNNEI. This CDR3 contains 15 residues. The CDR3 DNA reads as TGTGCCAGCAGTGAGCTAGCGGGGCACACCGGGGAGCTGCTTTTT. It codes for CASSELAGHTGELLF.